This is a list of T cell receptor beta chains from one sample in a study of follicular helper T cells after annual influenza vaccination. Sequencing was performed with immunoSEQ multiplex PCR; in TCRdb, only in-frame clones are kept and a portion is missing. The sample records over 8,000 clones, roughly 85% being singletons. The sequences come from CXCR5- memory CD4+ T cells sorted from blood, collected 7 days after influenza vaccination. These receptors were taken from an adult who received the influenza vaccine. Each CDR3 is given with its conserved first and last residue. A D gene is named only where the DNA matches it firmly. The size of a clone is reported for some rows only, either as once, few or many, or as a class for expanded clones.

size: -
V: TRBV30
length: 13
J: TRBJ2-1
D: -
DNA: TGTGCCTGGAGGAAGACAGACTACAATGAGCAGTTCTTC
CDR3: CAWRKTDYNEQFF

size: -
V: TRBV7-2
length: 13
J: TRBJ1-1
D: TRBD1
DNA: TGTGCCAGCAGCTTAGGACAGGGAGGGGAAGCTTTCTTT
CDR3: CASSLGQGGEAFF

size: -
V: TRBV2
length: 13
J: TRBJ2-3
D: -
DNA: TGTGCCAGCAGTGAATGGGGCACAGATACGCAGTATTTT
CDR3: CASSEWGTDTQYF

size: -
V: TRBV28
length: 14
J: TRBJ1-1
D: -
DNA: TGTGCCAGCAGTGCTTTTCCGGTTTCGACTGAAGCTTTCTTT
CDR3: CASSAFPVSTEAFF

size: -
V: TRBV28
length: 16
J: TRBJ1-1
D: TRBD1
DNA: TGTGCCAGCAGTCCCTCCGTAACAGGGGGGAACACTGAAGCTTTCTTT
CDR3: CASSPSVTGGNTEAFF

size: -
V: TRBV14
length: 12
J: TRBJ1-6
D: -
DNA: TGTGCCAGCAGCCCATTTGAGTCACCCCTCCACTTT
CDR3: CASSPFESPLHF

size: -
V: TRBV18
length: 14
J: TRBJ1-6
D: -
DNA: TGTGCCAGCTCGGCCGGGACAAATAATTCACCCCTCCACTTT
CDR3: CASSAGTNNSPLHF

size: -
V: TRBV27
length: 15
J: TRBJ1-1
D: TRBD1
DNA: TGTGCCAGCAGTTCGGGACAGTTCCGAAGGACTGAAGCTTTCTTT
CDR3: CASSSGQFRRTEAFF

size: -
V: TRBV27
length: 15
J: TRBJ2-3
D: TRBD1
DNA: TGTGCCAGCAGTTTATCACGAGGGGGCCGTGATACGCAGTATTTT
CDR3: CASSLSRGGRDTQYF

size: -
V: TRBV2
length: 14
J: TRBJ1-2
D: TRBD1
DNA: TGTGCCAGCGACGGACAGGGTTTAAACTATGGCTACACCTTC
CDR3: CASDGQGLNYGYTF

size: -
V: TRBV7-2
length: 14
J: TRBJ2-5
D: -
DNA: TGTGCCAGCAGCTTACGTCGCGCGGGGGAGACCCAGTACTTC
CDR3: CASSLRRAGETQYF

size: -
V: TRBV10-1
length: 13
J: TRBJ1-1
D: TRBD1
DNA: TGCGCCAGCAGTAAGGACAGGGGTGGTGAAGCTTTCTTT
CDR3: CASSKDRGGEAFF

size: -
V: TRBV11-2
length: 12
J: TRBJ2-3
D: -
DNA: TGTGCCAGCAGCATAAACACAGATACGCAGTATTTT
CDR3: CASSINTDTQYF

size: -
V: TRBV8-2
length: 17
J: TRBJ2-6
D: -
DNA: TGTGGCAGTGTACTTAAGATAACACAAAGTCGGGCCAACGTCCTGACTTTC
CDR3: CGSVLKITQSRANVLTF

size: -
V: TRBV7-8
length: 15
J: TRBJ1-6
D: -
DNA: TGTGCCAGCAGCCCTAGAGGACTGGATAATTCACCCCTCCACTTT
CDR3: CASSPRGLDNSPLHF

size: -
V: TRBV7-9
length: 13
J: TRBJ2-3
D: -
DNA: TGTGCCAGCAGTCGGGACACCAGGGATACGCAGTATTTT
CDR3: CASSRDTRDTQYF

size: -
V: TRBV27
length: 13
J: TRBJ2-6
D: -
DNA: TGTGCCAGCAGTAACTCTGGGGCCAACGTCCTGACTTTC
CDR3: CASSNSGANVLTF

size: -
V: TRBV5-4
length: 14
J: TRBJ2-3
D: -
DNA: TGTGCCAGCAGCTTGAATTTAGGAGGTGATACGCAGTATTTT
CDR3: CASSLNLGGDTQYF

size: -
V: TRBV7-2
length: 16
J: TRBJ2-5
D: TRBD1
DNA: TGTGCCAGCCTCCTTTTCCCGGGACAGGGGTCTGAGACCCAGTACTTC
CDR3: CASLLFPGQGSETQYF

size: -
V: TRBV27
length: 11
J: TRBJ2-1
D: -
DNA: TGTGCCAGCAGTTTAGGTTTAAATCAGTTCTTC
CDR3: CASSLGLNQFF

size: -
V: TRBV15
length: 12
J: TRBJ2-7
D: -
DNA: TGTGCCACCAGTGCAGGGAGGAGCGAGCAGTACTTC
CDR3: CATSAGRSEQYF

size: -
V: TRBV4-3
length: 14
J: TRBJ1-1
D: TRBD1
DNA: TGCGCCAGCAGCCAAGATCCCGGGACAGGGTTGGCTTTCTTT
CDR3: CASSQDPGTGLAFF

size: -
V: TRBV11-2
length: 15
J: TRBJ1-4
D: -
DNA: TGTGCCAGCAGAAAGGCGGGACAAACTAATGAAAAACTGTTTTTT
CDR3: CASRKAGQTNEKLFF

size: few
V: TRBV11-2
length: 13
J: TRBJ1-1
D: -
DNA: TGTGCCAGCAGCTTTACGACGGACTCTGAAGCTTTCTTT
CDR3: CASSFTTDSEAFF

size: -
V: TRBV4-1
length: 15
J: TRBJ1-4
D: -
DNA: TGCGCCAGCAGCCAAGCTCGGGACAATAATGAAAAACTGTTTTTT
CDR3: CASSQARDNNEKLFF

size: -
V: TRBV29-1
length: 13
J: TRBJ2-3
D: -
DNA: TGCAGCGTGGCGGGACTTCTTACAGATACGCAGTATTTT
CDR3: CSVAGLLTDTQYF

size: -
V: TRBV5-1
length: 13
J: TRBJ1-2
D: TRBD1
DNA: TGCGCCAGCAGCGTAACAGGGGGACTAGGCTACACCTTC
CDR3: CASSVTGGLGYTF

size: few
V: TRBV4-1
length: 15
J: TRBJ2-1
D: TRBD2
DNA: TGCGCCAGCAGCCAAGATCCCGGGACTACAAATGAGCAGTTCTTC
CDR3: CASSQDPGTTNEQFF

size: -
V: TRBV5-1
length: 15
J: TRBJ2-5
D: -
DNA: TGCGCCAGCAGACCCGACCCAAACACTAGTGAGACCCAGTACTTC
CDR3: CASRPDPNTSETQYF

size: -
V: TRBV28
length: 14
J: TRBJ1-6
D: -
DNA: TGTGCCAGCAGTAGCGGACAGTTCCATTCACCCCTCCACTTT
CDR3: CASSSGQFHSPLHF

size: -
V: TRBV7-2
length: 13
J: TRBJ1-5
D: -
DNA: TGTGCCAGCAGCTTAATGAATGATCAGCCCCAGCATTTT
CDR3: CASSLMNDQPQHF

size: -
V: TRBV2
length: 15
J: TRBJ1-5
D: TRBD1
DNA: TGTGCCAGCAGTGGGACAGGGCTTGGCAATCAGCCCCAGCATTTT
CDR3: CASSGTGLGNQPQHF

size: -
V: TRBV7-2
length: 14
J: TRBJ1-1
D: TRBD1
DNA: TGTGCCAGCAGCTTATTCGGGCAGGGGGATGAAGCTTTCTTT
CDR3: CASSLFGQGDEAFF

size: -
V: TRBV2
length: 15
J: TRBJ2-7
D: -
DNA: TGTGCCAGCAGTGAATTGCTAGGGGGATCGTACGAGCAGTACTTC
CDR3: CASSELLGGSYEQYF

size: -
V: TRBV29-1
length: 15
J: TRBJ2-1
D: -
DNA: TGCAGCGTTGGGATCACAGGAGGTCCCTACAATGAGCAGTTCTTC
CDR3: CSVGITGGPYNEQFF

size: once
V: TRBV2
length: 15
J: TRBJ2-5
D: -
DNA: TGTGCCAGCAGTGCGTACGGTGGGGACACAGAGACCCAGTACTTC
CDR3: CASSAYGGDTETQYF

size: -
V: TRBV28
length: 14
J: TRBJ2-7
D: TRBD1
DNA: TGTGCCAGCAGTTCAGGGGGCCCTGTAGACGAGCAGTACTTC
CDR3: CASSSGGPVDEQYF

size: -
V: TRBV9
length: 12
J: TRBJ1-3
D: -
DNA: TGTGCCAGCAGCGTAAGTGAAGACACCATATATTTT
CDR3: CASSVSEDTIYF

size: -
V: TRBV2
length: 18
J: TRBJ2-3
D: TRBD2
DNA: TGTGCCAGCAGTCGAAGGGCCGCAAGCGGGGGGGCCGTAGATACGCAGTATTTT
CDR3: CASSRRAASGGAVDTQYF

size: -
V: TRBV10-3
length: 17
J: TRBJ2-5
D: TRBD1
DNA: TGTGCCATCAGTGACCCGGCCGGGACAGGGGGCGGTGCGACCCAGTACTTC
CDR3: CAISDPAGTGGGATQYF

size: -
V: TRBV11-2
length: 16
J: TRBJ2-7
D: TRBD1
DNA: TGTGCCAGCAGCACCCTTGGCGGGACAGGGGTCTACGAGCAGTACTTC
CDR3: CASSTLGGTGVYEQYF

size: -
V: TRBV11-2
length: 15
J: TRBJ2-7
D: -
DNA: TGTGCCAGCAGCTTAGTACCCCGGAACGCGGGGGAGCAGTACTTC
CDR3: CASSLVPRNAGEQYF

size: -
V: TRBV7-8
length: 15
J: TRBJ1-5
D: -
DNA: TGTGCCAGCAGCTTAGTTTGGGCAGGCGGTCAGCCCCAGCATTTT
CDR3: CASSLVWAGGQPQHF

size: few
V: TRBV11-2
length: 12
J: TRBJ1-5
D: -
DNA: TGTGCCAGCAGCAAACAAGGATGGCCCCAGCATTTT
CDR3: CASSKQGWPQHF

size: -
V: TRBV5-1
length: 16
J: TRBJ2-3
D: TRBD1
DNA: TGCGCCAGCAGCCCGGGACAGGGGTACCCCACAGATACGCAGTATTTT
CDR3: CASSPGQGYPTDTQYF

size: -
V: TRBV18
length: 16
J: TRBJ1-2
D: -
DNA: TGTGCCAGCTCACCCCCGAATGGACAGACAAACTATGGCTACACCTTC
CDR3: CASSPPNGQTNYGYTF

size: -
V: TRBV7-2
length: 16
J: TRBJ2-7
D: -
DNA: TGTGCCAGCAGCTTAGTTTCGGGGGTGGAAGCCTACGAGCAGTACTTC
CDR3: CASSLVSGVEAYEQYF

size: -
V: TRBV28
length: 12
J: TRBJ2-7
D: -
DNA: TGTGCCAGCAGGTTAGTGGGGGACGAGCAGTACTTC
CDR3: CASRLVGDEQYF

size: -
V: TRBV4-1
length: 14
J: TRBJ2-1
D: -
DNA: TGCGCCAGCAGCCCCCTTGGGCGGATCAATGAGCAGTTCTTC
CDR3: CASSPLGRINEQFF

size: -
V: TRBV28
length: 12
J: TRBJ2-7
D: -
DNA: TGTGCCAGCAGGCGGTACAACTACGAGCAGTACTTC
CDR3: CASRRYNYEQYF